This T cell receptor (beta chain) came from a study of cytomegalovirus exposure and HLA in healthy donors. The J segment lost 1 base and the V segment lost 1 base, leaving 7 bases of the junction unmatched. The CDR3 contains 17 residues. The germline V gene encodes CDR1 SEHNR and CDR2 FQNEAQ (reference sequence). Vbeta (60) and Jbeta (13) primers were used in the PCR. This table comes from immunoSEQ multiplex PCR, and its TCRdb copy is limited to in-frame clones, with some not included. Of 100,000 or so clones detected, approximately 87% appear once; the ten largest clones hold 2.6%. The rearrangement links TRBV7-9 to TRBJ2-5, with 9 bases matching TRBD1. The sequence came from a middle-aged man in good health and CMV-seronegative. Material for sequencing was PBMCs. The CDR3 DNA is TGTGCCAGCAGCTTAGGGGAACTGGACAGGGGCCAAGAGACCCAGTACTTC. Translated: CASSLGELDRGQETQYF.